Listed here is a single T cell receptor (beta chain). The antigen is not known. V trimming: 6 bases; J trimming: 8 bases; junction bases outside the gene matches: 6. Germline V gene data show CDR1 as SEHNR and CDR2 as FQNEAQ (reference sequence). This CDR3 has 12 amino acids. This PCR relied on a set of 60 Vbeta primers and 13 Jbeta primers. TCRdb's table, derived via immunoSEQ multiplex PCR, lists solely in-frame clones and lacks some. In the table there are about 140,000 clones, 61% of which are singletons. The data originate from a study of cytomegalovirus exposure and HLA in healthy donors. Study observations and caveats: CMV serostatus was the sole immune exposure data available. A likely sequencing artifact accounted for one observed cluster of highly shared sequence variants. The authors enumerated 150 to 200 TCR beta chains as linked to cytomegalovirus. Some V segments could not be told apart, so they were left out, TRBV6-2 and TRBV6-3 among them.

The receptor was isolated from a male donor in good health and CMV-seronegative. The source material was PBMCs. This chain connects TRBV7-9 to TRBJ1-2; 7 bases are shared with TRBD1. Here the CDR3 DNA reads TGTGCCAGCAGACAAGACAGGGAGGGCTACACCTTC. It yields the protein CASRQDREGYTF.